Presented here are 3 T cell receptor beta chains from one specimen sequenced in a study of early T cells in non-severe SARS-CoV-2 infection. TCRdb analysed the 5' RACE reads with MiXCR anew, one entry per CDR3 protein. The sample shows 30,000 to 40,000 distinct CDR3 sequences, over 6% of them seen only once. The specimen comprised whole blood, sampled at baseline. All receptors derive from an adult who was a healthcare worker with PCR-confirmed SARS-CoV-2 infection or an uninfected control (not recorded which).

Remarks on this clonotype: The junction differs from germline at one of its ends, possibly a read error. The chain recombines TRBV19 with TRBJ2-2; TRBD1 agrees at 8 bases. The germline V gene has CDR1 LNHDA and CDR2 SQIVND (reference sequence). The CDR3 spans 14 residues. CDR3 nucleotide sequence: TGTGCCAGTACTATAGGGACAGGCACCGGGGAGCTGTTTTTT. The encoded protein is CASTIGTGTGELFF.

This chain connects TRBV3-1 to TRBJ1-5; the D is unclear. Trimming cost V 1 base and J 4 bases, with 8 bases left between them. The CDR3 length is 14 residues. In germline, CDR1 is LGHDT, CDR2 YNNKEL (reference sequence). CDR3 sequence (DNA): TGTGCCAGCAGCCAAGGGCCCGGAAATCAGCCCCAGCATTTT. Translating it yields CASSQGPGNQPQHF.

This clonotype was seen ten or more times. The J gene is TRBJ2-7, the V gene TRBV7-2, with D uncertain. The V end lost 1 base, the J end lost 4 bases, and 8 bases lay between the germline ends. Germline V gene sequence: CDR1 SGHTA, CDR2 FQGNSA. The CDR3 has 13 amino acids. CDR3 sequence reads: CASSLVPGYEQYV. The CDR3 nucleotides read TGTGCCAGCAGCTTAGTTCCCGGGTACGAGCAGTACGTC.